What follows are 24 T cell receptor beta chains derived from one specimen sequenced in a study of control samples from healthy donors and cancer patients. The method was immunoSEQ multiplex PCR; TCRdb's version includes in-frame clones alone and lacks a portion of them. In the table there are 120,000 or so clones, about 90% of which are singletons. The sample consisted of blood. The receptors originated from a man in his sixties in good health.

J is TRBJ2-7 and V is TRBV4-3; 7 positions match TRBD1. Germline assignment: CDR1 LGHNA and CDR2 YSLEER. V lost 0 bases to trimming and J lost 0 bases; unmatched junction nucleotides: 5. The CDR3 loop spans 16 amino acids. CDR3 region: CASSQDRTGPSYEQYF. The DNA of the CDR3 is TGCGCCAGCAGCCAAGATAGGACAGGTCCCTCCTACGAGCAGTACTTC.

V is TRBV2 and J is TRBJ2-7; perhaps D is TRBD1 or TRBD2 (5 bases each). CDR1 and CDR2 (germline): SNHLY, FYNNEI. CDR3 length: 14 residues. V lost 2 bases and J lost 4, with 12 bases in between. CDR3 in DNA: TGTGCCAGCAGTGAATTTCTAGCAGGGTACGAGCAGTACTTC. Its protein is CASSEFLAGYEQYF.

The chain is built from TRBV10-1 and TRBJ2-7; unclear D gene. With 4 bases removed from V and 2 bases from J, the gap between germline ends came to 9 bases. Germline V gives CDR1 WNHNN, CDR2 SYGVQD (reference sequence). CDR3 length: 13 residues. DNA for the CDR3: TGCGCCAGCAGTGCGAACAGCCCCTACGAGCAGTACTTC. It encodes CASSANSPYEQYF.

CDR3: CASSLRLAGELFF. For the CDR3, the DNA is TGTGCCAGCAGCTTGCGGCTAGCCGGGGAGCTGTTTTTT. This chain joins TRBV7-2 and TRBJ2-2; D gene ambiguous. The CDR3 sequence is 13 residues long. The V end was cut by 3 bases, the J end by 6 bases, with 8 bases between. Looked up from germline, CDR1 is SGHTA and CDR2 is FQGNSA.

The rearrangement uses TRBV19 and TRBJ2-7; the match to TRBD1 covers 10 bases. J gave up 5 bases and V 0 bases, and 10 bases lay outside the gene matches. The V gene's germline CDR1 is LNHDA and CDR2 SQIVND (reference sequence). The CDR3 extends over 17 amino acids. CDR3 sequence (DNA): TGTGCCAGTAGTATAGAGGGTCCGGGACAGGGGACCGACGAGCAGTACTTC. Protein product: CASSIEGPGQGTDEQYF.

The V gene is TRBV20-1, the J gene TRBJ1-5; no firm D call. Germline CDR1 is DFQATT and CDR2 is SNEGSKA (reference sequence). V lost 3 bases and J lost 4, with 16 bases in between. CDR3 size: 15 residues. The CDR3 region is CSASAPGRPNQPQHF. The CDR3 coding sequence is TGCAGTGCTAGTGCCCCCGGCAGGCCAAATCAGCCCCAGCATTTT.

This chain uses TRBV7-2 with TRBJ1-6; 7 nucleotides align to TRBD1. Germline lookup yields CDR1 SGHTA and CDR2 FQGNSA. The CDR3 extends over 14 amino acids. Unmatched junction bases numbered 7, after V lost 3 bases and J lost 11 bases. Here the CDR3 DNA reads TGTGCCAGCAGCTTTGGGACAGTGCCTACACCCCTCCACTTT. Encoded protein: CASSFGTVPTPLHF.

This chain links TRBV3-1 (or the pseudogene TRBV3-2) with TRBJ1-5, with unresolved D. Trimming left V 2 bases short and J 9 bases short, with 11 bases between. CDR1 and CDR2 from the germline V gene are LGHDT and YNNKEL (reference sequence). This CDR3 spans 13 amino acids. CDR3 in amino acids: CASSQPSDGPQHF. The DNA of the CDR3 is TGTGCCAGCAGCCAACCTTCCGATGGGCCCCAGCATTTT.

The table lists this clone with a few counts. The genes are TRBV9 and TRBJ1-2; D ambiguous. V dropped 4 bases and J dropped 3 bases, with 13 bases sitting between them. The CDR3 consists of 14 residues. In germline, CDR1 is SGDLS, CDR2 YYNGEE. The CDR3 DNA is TGTGCCAGCAGCTTCTCCCACACGGACTATGGCTACACCTTC. Protein sequence: CASSFSHTDYGYTF.

This chain joins TRBV5-1 and TRBJ1-1; 9 nucleotides agree with TRBD1. V dropped 9 bases and J dropped 3; count of bases not matched to a gene: 6. CDR1 is SGHRS, CDR2 YFSETQ, per germline. This CDR3 comprises 13 residues. In DNA form, the CDR3 reads TGCGCCACCGCGGGACAGGGAGACACTGAAGCTTTCTTT. Translated: CATAGQGDTEAFF.

This chain joins TRBV21-1 and TRBJ1-2. TRBV21-1 is shown as a pseudogene. The CDR3 covers 15 residues. In nucleotides, the CDR3 is TGTGCCAGCAGCAACTGCGGGCGGGGTGACTATGGCTACACCTTC. Protein sequence: CASSNCGRGDYGYTF.

V and J are TRBV19 and TRBJ2-6, with 9 bases aligning to TRBD1. CDR1 is LNHDA, CDR2 SQIVND, per germline (reference sequence). With V trimmed by 6 bases and J by 0 bases, 6 bases remained unmatched. The CDR3 length is 17 residues. The CDR3 spells CASRDSQGASGANVLTF. The CDR3 bases are TGTGCCAGTAGAGATTCACAGGGGGCCTCTGGGGCCAACGTCCTGACTTTC.

The chain employs TRBV7-2 and TRBJ2-3; 10 positions agree with TRBD2. The germline CDR1 and CDR2 sequences are SGHTA and FQGNSA. The CDR3 length is 16 residues. V dropped 5 bases and J dropped 4; count of bases not matched to a gene: 9. For the CDR3, the DNA is TGTGCCAGCAGCCGTTCCGGGACTAGCGCGTCAGATACGCAGTATTTT. Amino acids: CASSRSGTSASDTQYF.

The chain has TRBV28 and TRBJ1-3; 7 nucleotides match TRBD1. J gave up 0 bases and V 8 bases, and 7 bases lay outside the gene matches. Germline V gene lookup returns CDR1 MDHEN and CDR2 SYDVKM. The CDR3 runs 15 residues. CDR3 bases: TGTGCCAGCCGGACAGGTCCAAGCTCTGGAAACACCATATATTTT. This encodes CASRTGPSSGNTIYF.

V and J are TRBV9 and TRBJ2-7, with D uncertain. CDR1 is SGDLS, CDR2 YYNGEE, per germline. There are 12 residues in the CDR3. Trimming stripped 1 base from V and 3 bases from J, with 5 bases between. The CDR3 nucleotides read TGTGCCAGCAGCGTATTTTTCTACGAGCAGTACTTC. Amino acids: CASSVFFYEQYF.

The chain combines TRBV9 with TRBJ2-5; D perhaps matches TRBD1 (6 bases). From germline, CDR1 is SGDLS and CDR2 YYNGEE. V lost 10 bases to trimming and J lost 5 bases, with 15 bases between them. This CDR3 has 12 amino acids. The CDR3 DNA is TGTGCCTCCTCCCCTGGGGGCGAGACCCAGTACTTC. It yields the protein CASSPGGETQYF.

CDR3 sequence reads: CASRQGDGGQGYHEQYF. CDR3 DNA sequence: TGTGCCAGCAGGCAGGGGGATGGGGGACAGGGTTACCACGAGCAGTACTTC. V is TRBV28 and J is TRBJ2-7; 9 bases agree with TRBD1. The CDR3 runs to 17 residues. The V segment lost 6 bases and the J segment 5 bases; nucleotides outside the gene matches: 17. Germline V gene sequence: CDR1 MDHEN, CDR2 SYDVKM.

The rearrangement joins TRBV28 to TRBJ1-2, with D unclear. This CDR3 comprises 12 residues. The germline V gene encodes CDR1 MDHEN and CDR2 SYDVKM. The V gene lost 4 bases and the J gene lost 2 bases, with 5 bases spanning the gap. CDR3 in DNA: TGTGCCAGCAGTTACATGAACTATGGCTACACCTTC. It specifies CASSYMNYGYTF.

The chain employs TRBV5-1 and TRBJ1-2; 7 bases agree with TRBD1. The CDR3 is 17 amino acids. In germline, CDR1 is SGHRS, CDR2 YFSETQ. The ends lost 0 bases at V and 2 bases at J; junction bases unmatched: 10. As DNA, the CDR3 is TGCGCCAGCAGCTTGGGTATAATGGAGGGGGCGAACTATGGCTACACCTTC. Amino acid sequence: CASSLGIMEGANYGYTF.

CDR3 sequence: CASSESGGEQYF. The CDR3 nucleotides are TGTGCCAGCAGTGAATCGGGGGGCGAGCAGTACTTC. This chain connects TRBV25-1 to TRBJ2-7, with TRBD2 identical over 7 bases. Germline V lookup: CDR1 MGHDK, CDR2 SYGVNS. Trimming removed 1 base from V and 6 bases from J; junction bases left unmatched: 0. This CDR3 is 12 amino acids long.

The chain uses TRBV12-3 or TRBV12-4 and TRBJ1-4; 8 nucleotides align to TRBD1. Germline trimming cut 6 bases from V and 5 bases from J; bases unmatched to any gene: 2. The CDR3 is 13 amino acids. In DNA form, the CDR3 reads TGTGCCAGCAGAGGGACAGGCAATGAAAAACTGTTTTTT. Residues: CASRGTGNEKLFF.

The chain recombines TRBV6-5 with TRBJ1-1; D not resolved. CDR1 is MNHEY, CDR2 SVGAGI, per germline. The CDR3 is 15 residues long. V was pared by 0 bases and J by 3 bases, with 11 bases between. The CDR3, as DNA: TGTGCCAGCAGTTACTCGAGTAAAGGGTACACTGAAGCTTTCTTT. Protein product: CASSYSSKGYTEAFF.

The rearrangement uses TRBV18 and TRBJ1-1; D gene unclear. Per the germline V gene, CDR1 is KGHSH and CDR2 is LQKENI. There are 15 residues in the CDR3. Trimming removed 3 bases from V and 1 base from J, with 12 bases in between. The CDR3 is CASSPRAVGNTEAFF. In nucleotides, the CDR3 is TGTGCCAGCTCACCGCGGGCCGTGGGGAACACTGAAGCTTTCTTT.

This chain connects TRBV19 to TRBJ1-1; the D is unclear. Germline V gene lookup returns CDR1 LNHDA and CDR2 SQIVND (reference sequence). V lost 1 base and J lost 8, with 11 bases in between. There are 13 residues in the CDR3. This CDR3 reads CASSIVTASEAFF. The CDR3 DNA reads TGTGCCAGTAGTATAGTGACCGCTTCCGAAGCTTTCTTT.